This is a list of T cell receptor beta chains from one sample in a study of shared clonotypes between healthy human individuals. Sequencing was performed with immunoSEQ multiplex PCR; in TCRdb, only in-frame clones are kept and a portion is missing. The sample lists 1,400,000 or so clones, 97% to 99% occurring once. The source material was naive CD4+ T cells sorted from blood. The receptors were gathered from a man younger than 45 in good health. CDR3s include the opening cysteine and the closing phenylalanine or tryptophan. Fields, in order: V gene, J gene, CDR3 protein.

v_call: TRBV2
j_call: TRBJ2-7
cdr3_aa: CASGWDRGDEQYF

v_call: TRBV15
j_call: TRBJ2-7
cdr3_aa: CATSKGPSPYEQYF

v_call: TRBV18
j_call: TRBJ2-7
cdr3_aa: CASSPPEARWGFYEQYF

v_call: TRBV2
j_call: TRBJ2-2
cdr3_aa: CASLVDVGTGELFF

v_call: TRBV10-2
j_call: TRBJ2-3
cdr3_aa: CAGTPGLKTTDTQYF

v_call: TRBV25-1
j_call: TRBJ2-4
cdr3_aa: CASSRGTGAKNIQYF

v_call: TRBV28
j_call: TRBJ2-5
cdr3_aa: CASSLSGGSQETQYF

v_call: TRBV2
j_call: TRBJ2-7
cdr3_aa: CASSGQQGYEQYF

v_call: TRBV28
j_call: TRBJ2-3
cdr3_aa: CASSDPGLAGDTQYF

v_call: TRBV27
j_call: TRBJ2-2
cdr3_aa: CASSLSLPGLAGRTGELFF

v_call: TRBV5-4
j_call: TRBJ1-4
cdr3_aa: CASSFRAGENEKLFF

v_call: TRBV18
j_call: TRBJ2-3
cdr3_aa: CASSPGQGSTDTQYF

v_call: TRBV11-1
j_call: TRBJ1-1
cdr3_aa: CASSLPGRAFF

v_call: TRBV5-1
j_call: TRBJ2-1
cdr3_aa: CASSLARESYNEQFF

v_call: TRBV28
j_call: TRBJ2-4
cdr3_aa: CASSLAGAKNIQYF

v_call: TRBV5-1
j_call: TRBJ2-5
cdr3_aa: CASSLYVRASGDETQYF

v_call: TRBV5-1
j_call: TRBJ2-3
cdr3_aa: CASRGTVTDTQYF

v_call: TRBV4-2
j_call: TRBJ2-3
cdr3_aa: CASSQAGGAGGPRTDTQYF

v_call: TRBV28
j_call: TRBJ1-2
cdr3_aa: CASSEDRGLLYGYTF

v_call: TRBV10-2
j_call: TRBJ1-4
cdr3_aa: CASKRWDSANEKLFF

v_call: TRBV29-1
j_call: TRBJ2-7
cdr3_aa: CSATANYGLEQYF

v_call: TRBV7-2
j_call: TRBJ2-7
cdr3_aa: CASSSRGSGRGEQYF

v_call: TRBV7-9
j_call: TRBJ2-1
cdr3_aa: CASSRQILAGAFKDEQFF

v_call: TRBV30
j_call: TRBJ1-5
cdr3_aa: CAWSVLGSQPQHF

v_call: TRBV5-4
j_call: TRBJ1-4
cdr3_aa: CASSAGTGLAKLFF

v_call: TRBV15
j_call: TRBJ1-4
cdr3_aa: CATSRWGQGATNEKLFF

v_call: TRBV6-6
j_call: TRBJ2-1
cdr3_aa: CASRSTDDSYNEQFF

v_call: TRBV9
j_call: TRBJ2-1
cdr3_aa: CASSAGQGTYNEQFF

v_call: TRBV28
j_call: TRBJ2-7
cdr3_aa: CASSLLVGSYEQYF

v_call: TRBV9
j_call: TRBJ2-7
cdr3_aa: CASSFLGTGEQYF

v_call: TRBV7-9
j_call: TRBJ1-1
cdr3_aa: CASTLGQSTEAFF

v_call: TRBV30
j_call: TRBJ2-6
cdr3_aa: CAWSDGAGANVLTF

v_call: TRBV7-3
j_call: TRBJ1-2
cdr3_aa: CASSPGAGSNYGYTF

v_call: TRBV5-1
j_call: TRBJ1-2
cdr3_aa: CASSSIPGQGFHTF

v_call: TRBV9
j_call: TRBJ2-7
cdr3_aa: CASSVGVGVAYEQYF

v_call: TRBV19
j_call: TRBJ2-7
cdr3_aa: CASSFTRTAWAYEQYF

v_call: TRBV10-1
j_call: TRBJ2-2
cdr3_aa: CASSQGVGELFF

v_call: TRBV6-4
j_call: TRBJ1-1
cdr3_aa: CASSDQRLYITEAFF

v_call: TRBV7-9
j_call: TRBJ2-2
cdr3_aa: CASSFGLGQGTTGELFF

v_call: TRBV9
j_call: TRBJ2-3
cdr3_aa: CASSVDLSESTDTQYF

v_call: TRBV19
j_call: TRBJ2-7
cdr3_aa: CASSVTGGSYEQYF

v_call: TRBV6-4
j_call: TRBJ1-2
cdr3_aa: CASSDSRQAGRRGYTF

v_call: TRBV19
j_call: TRBJ1-3
cdr3_aa: CASSTQGAAGNTIYF

v_call: TRBV9
j_call: TRBJ2-1
cdr3_aa: CASRGLVGEQFF

v_call: TRBV5-4
j_call: TRBJ2-7
cdr3_aa: CASSLGLAVSSYEQYF

v_call: TRBV30
j_call: TRBJ2-7
cdr3_aa: CAWEISGMSYEQYF

v_call: TRBV30
j_call: TRBJ2-7
cdr3_aa: CAWSAWTAVGEQYF

v_call: TRBV5-1
j_call: TRBJ2-5
cdr3_aa: CASSLGAGGPSQETQYF

v_call: TRBV5-1
j_call: TRBJ2-1
cdr3_aa: CASSLAGQFYNEQFF

v_call: TRBV5-1
j_call: TRBJ1-3
cdr3_aa: CASSSGGTGAGSGNTIYF

v_call: TRBV18
j_call: TRBJ2-3
cdr3_aa: CASSPWREHTDTQYF

v_call: TRBV7-9
j_call: TRBJ2-2
cdr3_aa: CASSSIYTGELFF

v_call: TRBV28
j_call: TRBJ2-4
cdr3_aa: CASSSLAGIAKNIQYF

v_call: TRBV13
j_call: TRBJ1-1
cdr3_aa: CASSQQDTEAFF

v_call: TRBV6-5
j_call: TRBJ1-5
cdr3_aa: CASSYGTGTNQPQHF

v_call: TRBV5-5
j_call: TRBJ2-5
cdr3_aa: CASSFYLAGETQYF